This T cell receptor (beta chain) was captured in a study of blood T cell repertoires in COVID-19. The CDR3 runs to 18 residues. Germline CDR1 reads MNHEY; CDR2 reads SMNVEV (reference sequence). Unmatched junction bases numbered 15, after V lost 3 bases and J lost 7 bases. The assay was immunoSEQ multiplex PCR, and TCRdb's table has in-frame clones only and misses some. Seen here are fewer than 150,000 clones, more than 60% observed once, and the top ten hold approximately 2.4%. The clonotype comes from a man aged 65-85 years with acute or convalescent COVID-19. Sequenced sample: peripheral blood. The chain is built from TRBV27 and TRBJ1-6; 7 nucleotides line up with TRBD1. The CDR3, as DNA: TGTGCCAGCAGTTTTCCCCCGACCAGTAGGGGGCAAAATTCACCCCTCCACTTT. Amino acids: CASSFPPTSRGQNSPLHF.